The 17 T cell receptor beta chains below all came from one sample that was sequenced in a study of identical twins. Each CDR3 protein gets one entry after TCRdb re-called the 5' RACE reads with MiXCR. The table lists hundreds of thousands of distinct CDR3 sequences, 9% to 15% of them singletons. These records were also assigned to another study, of yellow fever vaccine responses in identical twins.

The source material was CD8+ T cells sorted from blood. These receptors all stem from a woman under 30 in good health.

This clonotype was seen only a few times. The V gene is TRBV27, the J gene TRBJ2-4; possibly TRBD2 for D (7 bases). Trimming took 5 bases from V and 4 from J, leaving 12 bases between them. Germline values: CDR1 MNHEY, CDR2 SMNVEV (reference sequence). The CDR3 sequence is 14 residues long. DNA for the CDR3: TGTGCCAGCAGTGGGGGGGGCCGAAAAAACATTCAGTACTTC. Translated: CASSGGGRKNIQYF.

In this sample, this clonotype turned up many times. The chain combines TRBV27 with TRBJ2-5; TRBD2 agrees at 13 bases. Germline assignment: CDR1 MNHEY and CDR2 SMNVEV (reference sequence). V shed 2 bases and J 6 bases; nucleotides not matched to a gene: 12. The CDR3 spans 18 residues. The CDR3 loop reads CASSLSSATSGRRKTQYF. CDR3 bases: TGTGCCAGCAGTTTAAGTTCGGCGACTAGCGGGAGGCGTAAGACCCAGTACTTC.

The chain has TRBV5-5 and TRBJ2-3, with D unresolved. The length of the CDR3 is 16 residues. Germline lookup yields CDR1 SGHKS and CDR2 YYEKEE (reference sequence). The ends were cut back, 0 bases at V and 1 base at J, with 12 bases in the middle. The CDR3 reads CASSLVRVSRTDTQYF. In nucleotides, the CDR3 is TGTGCCAGCAGCTTGGTCCGCGTGTCCCGCACAGATACGCAGTATTTT. Looking up the rest from reference TRBV5-5 and TRBJ2-3 gives the full variable domain: DAGVTQSPTHLIKTRGQQVTLRCSPISGHKSVSWYQQVLGQGPQFIFQYYEKEERGRGNFPDRFSARQFPNYSSELNVNALLLGDSALYLCASSLVRVSRTDTQYFGPGTRLTVL.

This chain joins TRBV5-1 and TRBJ2-2; 9 bases match TRBD2. Trimming cost V 3 bases and J 8 bases; bases outside gene matches: 8. The CDR3 loop spans 15 amino acids. Germline V gives CDR1 SGHRS, CDR2 YFSETQ. As DNA, the CDR3 is TGCGCCAGCAGCTCCGCCGTAGCGGGAGCTGGGGAGCTGTTTTTT. Residues: CASSSAVAGAGELFF.

This chain connects TRBV28 to TRBJ2-7, with D possibly matching TRBD2 (6 bases). Looked up from germline, CDR1 is MDHEN and CDR2 is SYDVKM. The CDR3 runs to 13 residues. Trimming removed 3 bases from V and 7 bases from J, with 13 bases in between. CDR3 nucleotide sequence: TGTGCCAGCAGTTTGGGGGGTCTGGCAGAGCAGTACTTC. It encodes CASSLGGLAEQYF.

The genes are TRBV2 and TRBJ2-7, with D uncertain. Deletions cut 8 bases from V and 3 bases from J, with 11 bases between. CDR3 length: 12 residues. Germline-derived CDR1 and CDR2 are SNHLY and FYNNEI. In DNA form, the CDR3 reads TGTGCCAGCGCCAGCAGACGCTACGAGCAGTACGTC. Translation: CASASRRYEQYV.

In this sample, this clonotype turned up a few times. The rearrangement joins TRBV7-8 to TRBJ2-5; 15 bases are a match to TRBD2. The CDR3 loop spans 16 amino acids. CDR1 and CDR2 from the germline V gene are SGHVS and FQNEAQ. V lost 4 bases to trimming and J lost 4 bases; unmatched junction nucleotides: 4. This CDR3 reads CASSSWTSGGGETQYF. The CDR3 nucleotides are TGTGCCAGCAGCTCTTGGACTAGCGGGGGGGGAGAGACCCAGTACTTC. Using reference TRBV7-8 and TRBJ2-5 for the parts outside the CDR3, the full variable domain is GAGVSQSPRYKVAKRGQDVALRCDPISGHVSLFWYQQALGQGPEFLTYFQNEAQLDKSGLPSDRFFAERPEGSVSTLKIQRTQQEDSAVYLCASSSWTSGGGETQYFGPGTRLLVL.

The table lists this clonotype with a few counts. The chain has TRBV5-1 and TRBJ2-4; D unresolved. Germline V CDR1 and CDR2: SGHRS, YFSETQ. The CDR3 is 14 amino acids. Trimming took off 0 bases at V and 3 bases at J, with 7 bases between the two ends. The CDR3 DNA follows: TGCGCCAGCAGCTTGGTCGGTCACAAAAACATTCAGTACTTC. Encoded protein: CASSLVGHKNIQYF.

The V gene is TRBV7-9, the J gene TRBJ2-4; 7 bases map to TRBD2. This CDR3 is built from 15 residues. The J segment lost 6 bases and the V segment lost 7 bases, leaving 12 bases of the junction unmatched. Germline-derived CDR1 and CDR2 are SEHNR and FQNEAQ (reference sequence). CDR3 in DNA: TGTGCCAGCACCCCCGCGGCGGGAGATCCAAACATTCAGTACTTC. Protein product: CASTPAAGDPNIQYF.

The chain has TRBV4-1 and TRBJ1-5; D remains ambiguous. Looked up from germline, CDR1 is MGHRA and CDR2 is YSYEKL. V was clipped by 3 bases and J by 0 bases, with 6 bases between them. This CDR3 region has 14 residues. In DNA, the CDR3 is TGCGCCAGCAGCCAGTCAAATAGCAATCAGCCCCAGCATTTT. This translates into CASSQSNSNQPQHF.

This clonotype was seen at least ten times. The chain has TRBV5-8 and TRBJ2-1; the D gene is possibly TRBD2 (6 bases). The CDR3 runs to 13 residues. Between the trimmed V and J ends, which lost 6 bases and 4 bases, there was a span of 11 bases. Germline values: CDR1 SGHTS, CDR2 YDEGEE. CDR3: CASIRDLYNEQFF. The CDR3 DNA is TGTGCCAGCATCCGGGACTTATACAATGAGCAGTTCTTC.

This clonotype turned up a few times. The V gene is TRBV28, the J gene TRBJ2-2, with TRBD2 matching 13 bases. CDR1 is MDHEN and CDR2 is SYDVKM in the germline V gene. V shed 4 bases and J 3 bases; nucleotides not matched to a gene: 14. This CDR3 region has 20 residues. For the CDR3, the DNA is TGTGCCAGCAGTTCCCCACTTCGGACTAGCGGGAGATGGGACACCGGGGAGCTGTTTTTT. Translating gives CASSSPLRTSGRWDTGELFF.

The chain uses TRBV11-2 and TRBJ2-1; perhaps TRBD2 as D (6 bases). Germline CDR1 SGHAT, CDR2 FQNNGV. V was shortened by 5 bases and J by 2 bases, with 19 bases between the two germline ends. The CDR3 is 17 residues long. DNA of the CDR3: TGTGCCAGCAGCAGCATCCCTCTCGGGACTGCCTACAATGAGCAGTTCTTC. Translation gives CASSSIPLGTAYNEQFF.

This sequence joins TRBV18 and TRBJ1-2; no reliable D call. This CDR3 comprises 14 residues. The germline V and J ends were trimmed by 2 bases and 4 bases, with 11 bases remaining between them. Per germline, CDR1 KGHSH and CDR2 LQKENI. The CDR3 DNA follows: TGTGCCAGCTCACCAAACTCGATCCCCTATGGCTACACCTTC. It yields the protein CASSPNSIPYGYTF.

The genes are TRBV12-3 or TRBV12-4 and TRBJ2-3, with D possibly matching TRBD1 (5 bases). The V end was cut by 3 bases, the J end by 0 bases, with 10 bases between. This CDR3 has 15 amino acids. The CDR3 sequence is CASSFTGPSTDTQYF. For the CDR3, the DNA is TGTGCCAGCAGTTTTACAGGACCTAGCACAGATACGCAGTATTTT.

There are a few counts of this clonotype. The chain combines TRBV6-1 with TRBJ1-6, with 7 nucleotides matching TRBD1. The CDR3 loop spans 15 amino acids. Trimming cost V 6 bases and J 7 bases; bases outside gene matches: 9. Germline-derived CDR1 and CDR2 are MNHNS and SASEGT. The CDR3, as DNA: TGTGCCAGCAGCCCACATGACAGGGAGAATTCACCCCTCCACTTT. It yields the protein CASSPHDRENSPLHF.

The V gene is TRBV9, the J gene TRBJ2-2, with 9 positions matching TRBD2. The germline V gene encodes CDR1 SGDLS and CDR2 YYNGEE. The CDR3 loop spans 17 amino acids. Trimming took 4 bases from V and 5 from J; bases not matched to a gene: 12. CDR3 amino acids: CASSPSPGLALTGELFF. The CDR3 region has the DNA TGTGCCAGCAGCCCTTCCCCGGGACTAGCCCTAACCGGGGAGCTGTTTTTT.